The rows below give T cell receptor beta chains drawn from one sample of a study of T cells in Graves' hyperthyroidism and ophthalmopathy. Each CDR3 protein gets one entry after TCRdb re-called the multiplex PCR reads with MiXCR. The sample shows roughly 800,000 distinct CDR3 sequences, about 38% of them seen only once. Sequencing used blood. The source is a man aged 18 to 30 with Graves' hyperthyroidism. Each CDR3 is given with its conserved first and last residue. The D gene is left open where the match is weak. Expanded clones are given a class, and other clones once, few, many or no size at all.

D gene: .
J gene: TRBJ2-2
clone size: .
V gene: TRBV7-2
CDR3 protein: CASRRTESTGELFF
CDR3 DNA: TGTGCCAGCAGGCGGACAGAGAGCACCGGGGAGCTGTTTTTT

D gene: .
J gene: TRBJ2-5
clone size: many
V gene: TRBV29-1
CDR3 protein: CSHDGGQETQYF
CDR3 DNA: TGCAGCCATGATGGAGGGCAAGAGACCCAGTACTTC

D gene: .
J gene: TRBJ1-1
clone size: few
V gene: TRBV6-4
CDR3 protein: CASQVDSWTPEAFF
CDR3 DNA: TGTGCCAGTCAGGTAGACAGTTGGACCCCTGAAGCTTTCTTT

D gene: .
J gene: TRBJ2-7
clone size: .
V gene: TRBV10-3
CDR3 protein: CAIRTQGSEQYF
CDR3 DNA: TGTGCCATCAGGACACAGGGCTCCGAGCAGTACTTC

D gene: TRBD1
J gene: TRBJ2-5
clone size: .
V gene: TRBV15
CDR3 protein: CATSRDRAVTETQYF
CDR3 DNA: TGTGCCACCAGCAGGGACAGGGCCGTAACCGAGACCCAGTACTTC

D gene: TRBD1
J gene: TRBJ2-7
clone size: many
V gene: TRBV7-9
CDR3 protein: CASSSVQGTGNEQYF
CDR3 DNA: TGTGCCAGCAGCTCAGTACAGGGGACGGGGAACGAGCAGTACTTC

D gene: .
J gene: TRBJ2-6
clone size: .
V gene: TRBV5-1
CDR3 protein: CASSSGTISGANVLTF
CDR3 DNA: TGCGCCAGCAGCTCCGGAACCATCTCTGGGGCCAACGTCCTGACTTTC

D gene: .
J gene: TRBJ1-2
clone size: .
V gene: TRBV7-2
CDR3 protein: CASSLAGSFGYGYTF
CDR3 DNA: TGTGCCAGCAGCTTAGCAGGAAGCTTCGGCTATGGTTACACCTTC

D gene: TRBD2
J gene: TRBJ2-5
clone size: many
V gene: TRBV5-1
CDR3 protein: CASSTPGLAGETQYF
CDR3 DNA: TGCGCCAGCAGCACACCTGGACTAGCGGGAGAGACCCAGTACTTC

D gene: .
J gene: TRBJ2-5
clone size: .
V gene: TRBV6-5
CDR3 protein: CASSWAETQYF
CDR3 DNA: TGTGCCAGCAGTTGGGCAGAGACCCAGTACTTC

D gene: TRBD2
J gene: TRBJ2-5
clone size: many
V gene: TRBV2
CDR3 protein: CAGKGWEGEGETQYF
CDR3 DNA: TGTGCCGGTAAAGGCTGGGAGGGCGAAGGGGAGACCCAGTACTTC

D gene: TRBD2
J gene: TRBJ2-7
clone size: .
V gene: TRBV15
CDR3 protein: CATSSAASGEYEQYF
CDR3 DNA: TGTGCCACCAGCTCGGCGGCTAGCGGGGAGTACGAGCAGTACTTC

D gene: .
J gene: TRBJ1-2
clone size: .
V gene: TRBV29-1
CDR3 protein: CSSQGIMAYGYTF
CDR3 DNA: TGCAGCAGCCAAGGGATAATGGCCTATGGCTACACCTTC